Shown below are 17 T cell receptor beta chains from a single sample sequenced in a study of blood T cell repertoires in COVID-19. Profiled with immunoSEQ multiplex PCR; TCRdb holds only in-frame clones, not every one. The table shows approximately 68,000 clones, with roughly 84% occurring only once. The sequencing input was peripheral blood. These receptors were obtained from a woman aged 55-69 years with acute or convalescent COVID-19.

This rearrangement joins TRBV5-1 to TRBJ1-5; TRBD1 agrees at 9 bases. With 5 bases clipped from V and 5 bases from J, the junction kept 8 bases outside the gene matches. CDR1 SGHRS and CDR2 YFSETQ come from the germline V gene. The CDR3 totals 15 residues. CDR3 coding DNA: TGCGCCAGCAGTCCTGGACAGGGGTGGGATCAGCCCCAGCATTTT. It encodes CASSPGQGWDQPQHF.

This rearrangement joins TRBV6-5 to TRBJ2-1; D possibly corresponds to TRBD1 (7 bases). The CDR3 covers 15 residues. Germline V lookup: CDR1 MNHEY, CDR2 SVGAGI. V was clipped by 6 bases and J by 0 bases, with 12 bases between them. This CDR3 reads CASSGQGGSYNEQFF. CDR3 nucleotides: TGTGCCAGCAGCGGGCAGGGGGGCTCCTACAATGAGCAGTTCTTC.

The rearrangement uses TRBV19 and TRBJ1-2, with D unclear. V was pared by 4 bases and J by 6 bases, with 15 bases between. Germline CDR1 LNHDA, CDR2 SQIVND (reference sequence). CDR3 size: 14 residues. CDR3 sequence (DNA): TGTGCCAGTAGTACCTTCCGGGTCGGGGATGGCTACACCTTC. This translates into CASSTFRVGDGYTF.

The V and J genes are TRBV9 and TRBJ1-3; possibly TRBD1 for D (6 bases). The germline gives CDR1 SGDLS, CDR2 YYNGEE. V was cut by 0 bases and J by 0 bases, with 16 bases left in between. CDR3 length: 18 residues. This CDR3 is CASSVGVAGDFSGNTIYF. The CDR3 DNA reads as TGTGCCAGCAGCGTAGGTGTGGCAGGGGATTTCTCTGGAAACACCATATATTTT.

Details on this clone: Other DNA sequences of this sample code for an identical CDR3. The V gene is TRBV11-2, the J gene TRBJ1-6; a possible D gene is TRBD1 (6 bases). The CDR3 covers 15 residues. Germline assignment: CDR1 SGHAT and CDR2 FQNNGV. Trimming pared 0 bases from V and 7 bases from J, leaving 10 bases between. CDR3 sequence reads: CASSLDRTVNSPLHF. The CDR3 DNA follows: TGTGCCAGCAGCTTAGATCGGACAGTGAATTCACCCCTCCACTTT.

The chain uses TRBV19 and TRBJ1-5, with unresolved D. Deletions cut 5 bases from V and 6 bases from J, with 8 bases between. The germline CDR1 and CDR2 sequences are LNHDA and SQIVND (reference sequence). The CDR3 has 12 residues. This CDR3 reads CASSEYSQPQHF. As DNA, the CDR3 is TGTGCCAGTAGTGAGTACAGTCAGCCCCAGCATTTT.

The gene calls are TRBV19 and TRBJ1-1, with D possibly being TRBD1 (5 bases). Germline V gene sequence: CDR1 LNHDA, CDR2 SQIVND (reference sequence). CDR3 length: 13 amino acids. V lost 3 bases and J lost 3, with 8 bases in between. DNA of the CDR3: TGTGCCAGTAGTATCCAGGGCTACACTGAAGCTTTCTTT. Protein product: CASSIQGYTEAFF.

Here the CDR3 DNA reads TGTGCCAGCAGTCCAGGGATCGGCTACACCTTC. This encodes CASSPGIGYTF. The chain recombines TRBV2 with TRBJ1-2; D possibly corresponds to TRBD1 (5 bases). Germline CDR1 SNHLY, CDR2 FYNNEI. Trimming removed 5 bases at V and 8 bases at J, with 9 bases between. This CDR3 comprises 11 residues.

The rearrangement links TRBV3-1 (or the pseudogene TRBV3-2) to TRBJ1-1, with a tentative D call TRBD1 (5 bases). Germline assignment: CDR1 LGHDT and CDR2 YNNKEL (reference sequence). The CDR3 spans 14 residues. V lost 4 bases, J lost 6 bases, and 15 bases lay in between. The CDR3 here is CASSPPVGGAEAFF. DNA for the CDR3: TGTGCCAGCAGCCCTCCCGTCGGGGGGGCTGAAGCTTTCTTT.

The CDR3 DNA follows: TGTGCCAGCGTTGTGGGACAGATGAACTATGGCTACACCTTC. It is translated as CASVVGQMNYGYTF. The rearrangement uses TRBV28 and TRBJ1-2; 7 bases are a match to TRBD1. Germline CDR1 is MDHEN and CDR2 is SYDVKM. The CDR3 spans 14 residues. The J segment lost 2 bases and the V segment lost 8 bases, leaving 8 bases of the junction unmatched.

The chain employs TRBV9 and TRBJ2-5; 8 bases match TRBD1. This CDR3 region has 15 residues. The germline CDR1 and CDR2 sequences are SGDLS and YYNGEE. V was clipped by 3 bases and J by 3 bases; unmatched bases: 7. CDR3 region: CASSAGTGAKETQYF. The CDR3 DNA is TGTGCCAGCAGCGCAGGGACAGGCGCGAAAGAGACCCAGTACTTC.

The CDR3 loop is CASSQGPTRNTEAFF. Here the CDR3 DNA reads TGTGCCAGCAGCCAGGGCCCCACACGGAACACTGAAGCTTTCTTT. V gene TRBV3-1 (or the pseudogene TRBV3-2) combines with J gene TRBJ1-1; D remains ambiguous. Per germline, CDR1 LGHDT and CDR2 YNNKEL (reference sequence). The ends were cut back, 3 bases at V and 1 base at J, with 12 bases in the middle. The CDR3 extends over 15 amino acids.

The CDR3 region is CASSSSQILLFF. The CDR3 nucleotides are TGCGCCAGCAGTTCGTCCCAGATATTACTGTTTTTT. The chain uses TRBV10-2 and TRBJ1-4; D is uncertain. This CDR3 contains 12 residues. Trimming took 5 bases from V and 13 from J, leaving 14 bases between them. CDR1 is WSHSY and CDR2 is SAAADI in the germline V gene.

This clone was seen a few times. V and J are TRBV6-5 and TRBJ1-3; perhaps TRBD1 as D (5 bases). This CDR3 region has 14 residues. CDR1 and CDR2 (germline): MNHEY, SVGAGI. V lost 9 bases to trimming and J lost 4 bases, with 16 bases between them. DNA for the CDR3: TGTGCCAGTGAGTGGGGGGGACCCGGAAACACCATATATTTT. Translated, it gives CASEWGGPGNTIYF.

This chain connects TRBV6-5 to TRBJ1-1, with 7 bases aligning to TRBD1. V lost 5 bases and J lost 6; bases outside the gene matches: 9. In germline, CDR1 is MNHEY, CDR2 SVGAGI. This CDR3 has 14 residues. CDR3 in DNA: TGTGCCAGCAGTCAGACAGGGTTTCCCCCTGAAGCTTTCTTT. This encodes CASSQTGFPPEAFF.

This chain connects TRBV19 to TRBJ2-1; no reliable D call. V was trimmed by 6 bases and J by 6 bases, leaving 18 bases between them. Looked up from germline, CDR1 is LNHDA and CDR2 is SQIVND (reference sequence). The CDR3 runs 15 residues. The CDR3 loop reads CASSPRRISGNEQFF. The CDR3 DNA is TGTGCCAGTAGCCCCCGACGGATCTCGGGCAATGAGCAGTTCTTC.

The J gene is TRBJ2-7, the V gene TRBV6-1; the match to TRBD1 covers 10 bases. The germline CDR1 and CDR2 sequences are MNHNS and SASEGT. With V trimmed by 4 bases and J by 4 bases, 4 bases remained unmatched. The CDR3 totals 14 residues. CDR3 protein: CASSVWTGGYEQYF. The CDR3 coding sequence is TGTGCCAGCAGTGTATGGACAGGGGGTTACGAGCAGTACTTC.